Listed below are T cell receptor beta chains from one sample, sequenced in a study of shared clonotypes between healthy human individuals. Clones were sequenced by immunoSEQ multiplex PCR, and TCRdb holds only the in-frame ones, with some missing. The sample consists of over 2 million clones, 85% to 95% of them appearing once. The sample taken for sequencing was naive CD4+ T cells from PBMCs. The source is a man aged 18 to 29 in good health. Some clones in this sample may be carry-over from other donors' samples. The conserved cysteine and the conserved F or W are not part of the CDR3 here. Clone sizes are given selectively: once, few, many, or a class where the clone is expanded.

v_call | clone_size | cdr3_aa
TRBV28 | . | ASSLGGQETQY
TRBV20-1 | few | SAIPGGGYT
TRBV27 | . | ASSLRSGRRPQH
TRBV10-3 | . | AIISDPSTDTQY
TRBV7-6 | . | ASTPRGQNLNEQF
TRBV15 | . | ATSRVGGTDTQY
TRBV2 | . | ASRISRVPGNTIY
TRBV19 | . | ASSRTDNSGNTIY
TRBV5-6 | once | ASSLVRTGYGYT
TRBV28 | once | ASSLYRTGGFYEQY
TRBV6-6 | . | ASTRPGVVEAF
TRBV21-1 | once | ASSKGRWGQGEAQY
TRBV7-2 | . | ASSQAATTQY
TRBV5-5 | . | ASSLTTATYGYT
TRBV28 | . | ATLPGGLSGYT
TRBV27 | . | ASTASWGSVNTQY
TRBV7-2 | . | ASSPVRVTEAF
TRBV10-3 | . | AISQQREGSDTQY
TRBV19 | . | ASSRDRGTDTQY
TRBV2 | once | ASSDGTAKNIQY
TRBV7-9 | . | ASTPDFSGNTIY
TRBV28 | . | ASSLGAEAF
TRBV10-3 | . | AISETGSHLNEQF
TRBV27 | . | ASSQRLVNEQF
TRBV4-3 | . | ASSPSGYSYEQY
TRBV5-4 | . | ASSVTLGSPLH
TRBV5-1 | . | ASSPGTGVLSYEQY
TRBV2 | . | ASNVRVAEQY
TRBV13 | . | ASTKRVNGQETQY
TRBV4-2 | . | ASSQEPETQY
TRBV4-3 | . | ASVRDLNTGELF
TRBV6-5 | . | ASSRQGYRETQY
TRBV5-1 | . | ASTLGGQGNTIY
TRBV5-1 | . | ASSMGLAGGAADTQY
TRBV11-3 | . | ASSPRRGNGKLF
TRBV11-3 | . | ASSRSTGSSYEQY
TRBV4-1 | . | ASSQGITRLTGANVLT
TRBV5-1 | once | ASSLVPRGATSYEQY
TRBV4-1 | . | ASSQLSLQGSSEQY
TRBV4-3 | . | ASSQEAGGFSYNEQF
TRBV5-1 | . | ASSPGQGLRTDTQY
TRBV5-1 | . | ASSLTGKDGYT
TRBV19 | . | ASSVLSDQETQY
TRBV18 | . | ASSPSTVPHLLNYGYT
TRBV7-3 | . | ASSRGLGSQETQY
TRBV29-1 | . | SVFSGRGADGELF
TRBV28 | . | ASSYRVAWTDGYT
TRBV7-7 | few | ASSPVQGAGAF
TRBV19 | . | ASREGSERRGVLF
TRBV7-2 | . | ASSEQSGLHGYT
TRBV30 | . | AWSVVTGNQPQH
TRBV28 | . | ASSLWGQGAHYEQY
TRBV2 | . | ASREYQETQY
TRBV7-8 | . | ASSGNSGKGGEQY